The sequence of this T cell receptor beta chain was determined in a study of CD8+ T cells in alopecia areata. Overall study: At a dose of 5 to 10 mg twice daily, oral tofacitinib was given to treated patients. Severity was scored as percentage of affected scalp area in treated patients.

This clone appeared a few times. Its antigen is currently unknown. Reverse transcribed after extraction, RNA yielded cDNA as the sequencing template. TCRdb's table, derived via immunoSEQ multiplex PCR, lists solely in-frame clones and lacks some. The sample comprises about 160,000 clones, about two thirds of which are singletons, and roughly 0.91% rests with the top ten. The treatment: oral pan-JAK inhibitor, 5-10 mg twice daily. This CDR3 has 13 residues. The V end was cut by 4 bases, the J end by 3 bases, with 13 bases between. Germline V CDR1 and CDR2: SQVTM, ANQGSEA. Study-wide results and limits: The link between baseline CD8+ expansion and response remains uncertain with one nonresponder.

This sequence joins TRBV29-1 and TRBJ2-7, with D unclear. This receptor was taken from a human donor with alopecia areata. This sample comprised CD4+ T cells sorted from blood, obtained at week 4, from a patient treated with tofacitinib. The CDR3 DNA reads TGCAGCGTTGGACACGTAGGAATCTACGAGCAGTACTTC. Translation gives CSVGHVGIYEQYF.